This record covers a single T cell receptor (beta chain). CDR1 is SGHDN and CDR2 is FVKESK in the germline V gene. The germline V and J ends were trimmed by 0 bases and 0 bases, with 15 bases remaining between them. This CDR3 has 17 residues. The data were taken from a study of T cells after yellow fever vaccination. TCRdb used MiXCR to reprocess the 5' RACE reads, holding one entry per CDR3 protein. This sample carries fewer than 400,000 distinct CDR3 sequences, 6.2% of them seen once, and the ten largest clones take about 15%. The TCR comes from a man aged 25-40 years who received the YFV17D yellow fever vaccine. J is TRBJ2-7 and V is TRBV14; D unclear. Sequencing was performed on PBMCs, taken 5 days after the yellow fever booster vaccination. CDR3 DNA sequence: TGTGCCAGCAGCCAAGATATACTTTCTCCCATCTCCTACGAGCAGTACTTC. Its translation is CASSQDILSPISYEQYF.